This T cell receptor (beta chain) appears in the sequencing data of a study of T cells in women clearing cervical HPV infection. Study at large: For cases, blood was sampled a median roughly 150 days after lesion detection, interquartile range roughly 80 to 200 days.

Study outcomes and limitations: Unknown T-cell numbers per sample may underlie the richness differences.

Note on this clone: Antigen specificity is unknown.

Profiled with immunoSEQ multiplex PCR; TCRdb holds only in-frame clones, not every one. Its listing shows some 30,000 clones. This sequence was found in a woman aged 18-69 years with a cervical HPV16 infection that either progressed to CIN3+ or cleared (not recorded which). Input material: blood buffy coat.

This CDR3 reads CAISPGQGGTGELFF. The sequenced part of the CDR3 DNA is TGTGCCATCAGTCCAGGACAGGGAGGCACCGGGGAG. The V and J genes are TRBV10-3 and TRBJ2-2, with 8 bases lining up with TRBD1. The missing CDR3 end, 3 residues past where the read stops, is filled in from the germline J gene. The V gene end was trimmed by 5 bases and the J gene end by 4 bases; junction bases not matched to a gene: 6. The CDR3 is 15 amino acids. The germline V gene encodes CDR1 ENHRY and CDR2 SYGVKD.